This T cell receptor (beta chain) came from a study of post-analysis software for immune sequencing data (dated by TCRdb to between 2015 and 2016). The study in broad terms: Recorded disease courses included relapsing-remitting, secondary progressive and progressive-relapsing multiple sclerosis, with some patients lacking subtype annotation. A subset of samples was prepared in parallel using single-end sample barcoding, then pooled and co-amplified after Illumina adapter ligation. The multiple sclerosis patient repertoires were compared with about a dozen previously published healthy control repertoires from donors aged about 6 to 28 years.

TCR beta repertoires were profiled from peripheral blood of roughly 13 young patients with multiple sclerosis to demonstrate the VDJtools post-analysis software. The multiple sclerosis patients were children and adolescents between roughly 6 and 16 years of age. According to the germline V gene (reference sequence), CDR1 reads SEHNR and CDR2 reads FQNEAQ. The germline ends are 13 bases apart after V is trimmed by 1 base and J by 15 bases. Inclusive of the bounding cysteine and phenylalanine, the CDR3 is 12 residues long. Only CDR3 DNA is held: 36 bases, read in frame from base 1. To note about this clonotype: No antigen is known for it. Base quality data are lacking; no much larger clone is found one base away.

Results and caveats for the whole study, not just this receptor: Direct clustering with F measure revealed strong co-clustering of samples prepared in the same batch, which led to a batch-effect correction. The control group was slightly older than the multiple sclerosis patient group. Four or five TRBV segments, including TRBV5-6, TRBV5-1 and TRBV20-1, were significantly more frequent in patients than controls. Multiple sclerosis patients had significantly lower normalized Chao1 diversity than controls, a result that suggests substantial peripheral T-cell clonal expansion.

The library was made by PCR. The instrument was an Illumina HiSeq 2500. To reduce PCR and sequencing biases, unique molecular identifiers were incorporated into the TCR beta cDNA libraries. Every 1 to 10 million input T cells yielded approximately 500,000 cDNA molecules, meaning each molecule approximated one T cell. The patient libraries were prepared and sequenced using the same protocol as the earlier healthy control dataset. Within a given batch, samples were prepared together, multiplexed and sequenced on the same HiSeq lane. The source study handled its data this way. MIGEC was used to process the raw barcoded reads, and molecular identifier groups with only a single read were discarded before consensus assembly and CDR3 extraction. Clonotype tables were post-analysed with VDJtools, and diversity was normalized by down-sampling all datasets to the smallest sample size. Repertoire overlap clustering matched CDR3 amino acid but not nucleotide sequences to correct batch-related cross-sample contamination. The public reads were run again by TCRdb, first through fastp at Q25 and then through MiXCR, and only productive beta chains were kept. Each entry merges the rows of one CDR3 protein and shows their most common DNA and genes. Clone size and V and J calls follow TCRdb, not the original study. In all, the sample holds around 770,000 distinct CDR3 sequences, and 46% of those were seen once. Roughly 5% of the sample goes to the ten largest clones.

The chain employs TRBV7-9 and TRBJ2-1, with a tentative D gene TRBD2 over 5 matching bases. Sequenced input: blood. The clonotype was recovered from a girl aged 10-17 years with multiple sclerosis. The CDR3 region: CASSLVPGDGFF. The nucleotide sequence reads as follows: TGTGCCAGCAGCTTAGTTCCCGGGGATGGGTTCTTC.